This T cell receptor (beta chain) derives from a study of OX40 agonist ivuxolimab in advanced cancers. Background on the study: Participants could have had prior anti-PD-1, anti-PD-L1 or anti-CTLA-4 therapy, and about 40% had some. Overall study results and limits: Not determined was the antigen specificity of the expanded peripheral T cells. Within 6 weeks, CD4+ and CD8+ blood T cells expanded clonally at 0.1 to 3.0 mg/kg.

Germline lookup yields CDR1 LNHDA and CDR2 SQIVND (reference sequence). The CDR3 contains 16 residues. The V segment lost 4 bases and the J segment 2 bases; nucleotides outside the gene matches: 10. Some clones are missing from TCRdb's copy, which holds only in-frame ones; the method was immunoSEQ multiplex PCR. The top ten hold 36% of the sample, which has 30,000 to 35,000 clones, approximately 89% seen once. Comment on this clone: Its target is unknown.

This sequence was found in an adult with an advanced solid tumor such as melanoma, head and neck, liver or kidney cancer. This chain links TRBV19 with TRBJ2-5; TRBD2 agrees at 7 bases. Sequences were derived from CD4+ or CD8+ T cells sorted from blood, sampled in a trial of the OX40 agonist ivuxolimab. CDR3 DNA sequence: TGTGCCAGTAGTAAGGGGACTAATTGGGCACAAGAGACCCAGTACTTC. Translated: CASSKGTNWAQETQYF.